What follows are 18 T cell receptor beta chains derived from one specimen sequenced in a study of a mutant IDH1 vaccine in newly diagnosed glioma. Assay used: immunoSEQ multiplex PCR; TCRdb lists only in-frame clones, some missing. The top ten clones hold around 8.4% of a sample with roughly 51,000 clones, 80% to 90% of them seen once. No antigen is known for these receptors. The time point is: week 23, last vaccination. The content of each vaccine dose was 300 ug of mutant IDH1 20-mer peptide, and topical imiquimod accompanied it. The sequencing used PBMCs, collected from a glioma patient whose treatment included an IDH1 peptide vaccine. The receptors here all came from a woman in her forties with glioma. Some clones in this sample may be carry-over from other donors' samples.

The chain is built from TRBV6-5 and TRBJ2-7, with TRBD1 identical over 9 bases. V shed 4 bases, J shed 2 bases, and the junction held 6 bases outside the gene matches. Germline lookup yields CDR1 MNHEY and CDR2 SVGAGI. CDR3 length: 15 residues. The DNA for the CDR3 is TGTGCCAGCAGTTCCACAGGGGGCACAACCTACGAGCAGTACTTC. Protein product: CASSSTGGTTYEQYF.

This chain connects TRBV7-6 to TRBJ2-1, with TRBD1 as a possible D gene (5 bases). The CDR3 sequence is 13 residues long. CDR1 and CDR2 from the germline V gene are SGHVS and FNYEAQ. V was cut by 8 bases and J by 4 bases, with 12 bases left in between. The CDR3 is CASAIRDYNEQFF. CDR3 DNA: TGTGCCAGCGCGATCAGGGATTACAATGAGCAGTTCTTC.

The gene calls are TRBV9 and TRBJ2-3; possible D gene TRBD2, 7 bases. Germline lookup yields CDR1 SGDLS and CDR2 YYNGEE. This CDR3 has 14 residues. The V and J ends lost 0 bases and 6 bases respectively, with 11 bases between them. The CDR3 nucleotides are TGTGCCAGCAGCGTAGGAGGGGGGGACGATACGCAGTATTTT. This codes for CASSVGGGDDTQYF.

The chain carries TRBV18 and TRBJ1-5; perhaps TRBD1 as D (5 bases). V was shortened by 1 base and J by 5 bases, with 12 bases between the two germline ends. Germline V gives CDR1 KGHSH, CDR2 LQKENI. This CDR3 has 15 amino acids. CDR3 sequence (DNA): TGTGCCAGCTCACCACGAACAGGCCTAGATCAGCCCCAGCATTTT. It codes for CASSPRTGLDQPQHF.

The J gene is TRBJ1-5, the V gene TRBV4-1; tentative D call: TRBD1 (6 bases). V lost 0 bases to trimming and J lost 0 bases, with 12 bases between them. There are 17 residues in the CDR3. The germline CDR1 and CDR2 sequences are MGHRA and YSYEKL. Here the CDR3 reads CASSQEPPGASNQPQHF. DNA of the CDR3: TGCGCCAGCAGCCAAGAACCCCCAGGGGCTAGCAATCAGCCCCAGCATTTT.

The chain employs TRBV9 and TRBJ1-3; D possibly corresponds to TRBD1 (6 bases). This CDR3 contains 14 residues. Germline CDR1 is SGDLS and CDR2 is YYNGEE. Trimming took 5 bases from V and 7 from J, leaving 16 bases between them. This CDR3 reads CASRRPGHQNTIYF. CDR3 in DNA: TGTGCCAGCAGAAGACCGGGACATCAGAACACCATATATTTT. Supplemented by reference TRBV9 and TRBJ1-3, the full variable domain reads DSGVTQTPKHLITATGQRVTLRCSPRSGDLSVYWYQQSLDQGLQFLIQYYNGEERAKGNILERFSAQQFPDLHSELNLSSLELGDSALYFCASRRPGHQNTIYFGEGSWLTVV.

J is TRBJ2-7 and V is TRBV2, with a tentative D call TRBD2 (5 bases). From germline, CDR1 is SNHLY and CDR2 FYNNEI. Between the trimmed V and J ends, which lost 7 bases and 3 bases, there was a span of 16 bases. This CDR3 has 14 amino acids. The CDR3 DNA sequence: TGTGCCAGCAACCCCACGCTAGCCCACTACGAGCAGTACTTC. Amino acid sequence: CASNPTLAHYEQYF.

The CDR3 coding sequence is TGCGCCAGCAGCTTCGGACAGGGGGCTGTAGAGACCCAGTACTTC. As protein: CASSFGQGAVETQYF. The V and J genes are TRBV5-1 and TRBJ2-5, with 11 bases aligning to TRBD1. Germline loops: CDR1 SGHRS, CDR2 YFSETQ. V shed 2 bases and J 4 bases; nucleotides not matched to a gene: 4. The length of the CDR3 is 15 residues. Together with reference TRBV5-1 and TRBJ2-5, the CDR3 gives the full variable domain: KAGVTQTPRYLIKTRGQQVTLSCSPISGHRSVSWYQQTPGQGLQFLFEYFSETQRNKGNFPGRFSGRQFSNSRSEMNVSTLELGDSALYLCASSFGQGAVETQYFGPGTRLLVL.

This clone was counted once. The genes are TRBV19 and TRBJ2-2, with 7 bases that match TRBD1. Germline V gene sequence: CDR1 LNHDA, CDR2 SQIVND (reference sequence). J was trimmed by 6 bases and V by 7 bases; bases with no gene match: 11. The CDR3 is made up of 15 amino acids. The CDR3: CASTSPDREAGELFF. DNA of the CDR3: TGTGCCAGTACCTCCCCCGACAGGGAAGCCGGGGAGCTGTTTTTT.

CDR3 nucleotide sequence: TGTGCCAGCAGCTTACTTGTCGGGGGGGCCCACGAGCAGTACTTC. Residues: CASSLLVGGAHEQYF. J is TRBJ2-7 and V is TRBV7-2; 8 bases line up with TRBD2. This CDR3 has 15 amino acids. The V and J ends lost 2 bases and 5 bases, in that order; junction bases with no gene match: 8. Germline V gene data show CDR1 as SGHTA and CDR2 as FQGNSA.

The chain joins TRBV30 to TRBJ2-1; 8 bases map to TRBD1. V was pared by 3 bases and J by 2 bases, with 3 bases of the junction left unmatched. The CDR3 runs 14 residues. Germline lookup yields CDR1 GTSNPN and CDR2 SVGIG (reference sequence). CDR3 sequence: CAWRRQGTYNEQFF. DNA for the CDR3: TGTGCCTGGAGAAGACAGGGGACCTACAATGAGCAGTTCTTC.

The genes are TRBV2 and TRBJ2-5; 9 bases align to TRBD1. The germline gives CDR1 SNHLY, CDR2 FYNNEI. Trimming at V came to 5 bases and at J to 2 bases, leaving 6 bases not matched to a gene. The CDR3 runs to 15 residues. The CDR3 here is CASSRTGVGQETQYF. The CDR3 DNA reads TGTGCCAGCAGTAGGACAGGGGTGGGACAAGAGACCCAGTACTTC.

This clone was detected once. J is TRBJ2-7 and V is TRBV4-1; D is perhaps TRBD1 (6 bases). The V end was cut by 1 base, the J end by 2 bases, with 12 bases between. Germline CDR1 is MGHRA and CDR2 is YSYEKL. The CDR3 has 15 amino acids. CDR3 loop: CASSQVSAGAYEQYF. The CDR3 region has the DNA TGCGCCAGCAGCCAAGTGTCGGCAGGGGCCTACGAGCAGTACTTC.

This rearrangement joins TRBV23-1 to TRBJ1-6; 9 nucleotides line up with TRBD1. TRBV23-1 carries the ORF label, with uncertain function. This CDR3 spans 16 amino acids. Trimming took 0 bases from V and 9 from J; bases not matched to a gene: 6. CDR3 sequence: CASSQSDRGYCSPLHF. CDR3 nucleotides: TGCGCCAGCAGTCAATCGGACAGGGGTTACTGTTCACCCCTCCACTTT.

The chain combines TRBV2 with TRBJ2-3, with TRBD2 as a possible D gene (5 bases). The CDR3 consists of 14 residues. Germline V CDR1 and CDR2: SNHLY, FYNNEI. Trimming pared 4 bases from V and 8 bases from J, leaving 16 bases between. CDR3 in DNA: TGTGCCAGCAGTGGAGGGATCCTAATGGGTACGCAGTATTTT. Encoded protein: CASSGGILMGTQYF.

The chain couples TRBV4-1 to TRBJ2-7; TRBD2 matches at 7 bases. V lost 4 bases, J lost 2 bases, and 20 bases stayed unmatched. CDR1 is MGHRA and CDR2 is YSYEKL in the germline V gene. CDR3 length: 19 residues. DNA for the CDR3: TGCGCCAGCAGCCCTCAAGGTGGGATGGGCGGGGAGGGGCCCTACGAGCAGTACTTC. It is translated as CASSPQGGMGGEGPYEQYF.

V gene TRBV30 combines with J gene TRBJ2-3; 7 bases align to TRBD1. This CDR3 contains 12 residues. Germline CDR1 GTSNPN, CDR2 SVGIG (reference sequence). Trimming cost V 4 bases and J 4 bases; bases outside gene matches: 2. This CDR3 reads CAWNRGPDTQYF. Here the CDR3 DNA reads TGTGCCTGGAATAGGGGGCCAGATACGCAGTATTTT.

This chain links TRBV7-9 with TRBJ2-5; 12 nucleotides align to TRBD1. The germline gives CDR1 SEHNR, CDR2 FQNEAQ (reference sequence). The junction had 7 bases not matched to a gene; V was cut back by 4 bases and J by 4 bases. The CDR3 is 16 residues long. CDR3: CASSSSGTGGRETQYF. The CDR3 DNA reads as TGTGCCAGCAGCTCCAGTGGGACAGGGGGCCGAGAGACCCAGTACTTC.